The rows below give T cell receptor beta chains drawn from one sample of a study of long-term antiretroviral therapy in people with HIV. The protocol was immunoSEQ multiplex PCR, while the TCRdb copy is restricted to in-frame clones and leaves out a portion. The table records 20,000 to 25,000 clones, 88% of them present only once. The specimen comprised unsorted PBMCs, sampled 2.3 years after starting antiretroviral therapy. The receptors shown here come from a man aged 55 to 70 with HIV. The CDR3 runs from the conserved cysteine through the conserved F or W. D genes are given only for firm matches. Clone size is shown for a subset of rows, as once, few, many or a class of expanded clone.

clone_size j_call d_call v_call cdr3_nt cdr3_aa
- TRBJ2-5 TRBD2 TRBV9 TGTGCCAGCAGCCGGACTAGGCAAGAGACCCAGTACTTC CASSRTRQETQYF
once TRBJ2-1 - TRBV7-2 TGTGCCAGCAGCCCCCTGCAGGGCAAATACAATGAGCAGTTCTTC CASSPLQGKYNEQFF
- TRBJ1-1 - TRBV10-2 TGCGCCAGCAGTGAGTGGCAGCCGGGTGGAGCTTTCTTT CASSEWQPGGAFF
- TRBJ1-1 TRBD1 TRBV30 TGTGCCTGGGGGACAGGAGTATACACTGAAGCTTTCTTT CAWGTGVYTEAFF
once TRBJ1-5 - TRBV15 TGTGCCACCAGATGGGGGCGCGTCGGCAATCAGCCCCAGCATTTT CATRWGRVGNQPQHF
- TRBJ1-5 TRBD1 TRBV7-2 TGTGCCAGCAGCCCATCGTCCCGGGACAGGGTTAGTCAGCCCCAGCATTTT CASSPSSRDRVSQPQHF
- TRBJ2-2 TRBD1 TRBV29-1 TGCAGCTTCCGGGACAGGGGATCCCAGAACACCGGGGAGCTGTTTTTT CSFRDRGSQNTGELFF
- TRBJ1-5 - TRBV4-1 TGCGCCAGCAGCCGCCCCCAGGGCACCGGGGGCAATCAGCCCCAGCATTTT CASSRPQGTGGNQPQHF
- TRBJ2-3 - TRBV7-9 TGTGCCAGCAGCCCCGGGCCGGGAGATACGCAGTATTTT CASSPGPGDTQYF
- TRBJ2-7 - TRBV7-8 TGTGCCAGCAGCTTAGGGATCCGACAGACCTACGAGCAGTACTTC CASSLGIRQTYEQYF
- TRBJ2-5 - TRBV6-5 TGTGCCAGCAGTTACGCGATGACATTCCAAGAGACCCAGTACTTC CASSYAMTFQETQYF
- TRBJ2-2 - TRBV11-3 TGTGCCAGCAGCTTAAGCACTAGGGGGACCGGGGAGCTGTTTTTT CASSLSTRGTGELFF
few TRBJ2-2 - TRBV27 TGTGCCAGCAGTTTAGACGGGAACACCGGGGAGCTGTTTTTT CASSLDGNTGELFF
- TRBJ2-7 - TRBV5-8 TGTGCCAGCAGCCAGGCAGGATCGGCAGGGACTGAGCAGTACTTC CASSQAGSAGTEQYF
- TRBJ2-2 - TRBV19 TGTGCCAGTAGTCCCAGGGGATTATCCTACACCGGGGAGCTGTTTTTT CASSPRGLSYTGELFF
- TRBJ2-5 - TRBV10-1 TGCGCCAGCAGTGAGAAATTACAAGAGACCCAGTACTTC CASSEKLQETQYF
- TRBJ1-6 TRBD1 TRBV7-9 TGTGCCAGCAGCTTAGATTACAGGGGGCGGAATAATTCACCCCTCCACTTT CASSLDYRGRNNSPLHF
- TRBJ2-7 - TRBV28 TGTGCCAGCAGTTTCCCCTTGAGGGAGCAGTACTTC CASSFPLREQYF
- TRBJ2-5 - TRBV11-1 TGTGCCAGCAGCTGGGGAGAAGAGACCCAGTACTTC CASSWGEETQYF
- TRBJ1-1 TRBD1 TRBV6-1 TGTGCCAGCAGTGGCCACAGGGGGGACACTGAAGCTTTCTTT CASSGHRGDTEAFF
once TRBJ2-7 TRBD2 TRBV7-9 TGTGCCAGCAGCCCTGGACTAGCGGGAACTCTCTACGAGCAGTACTTC CASSPGLAGTLYEQYF
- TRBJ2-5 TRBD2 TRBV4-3 TGCGCCAGCAGCCCCCTGGCGGGGGATCAAGAGACCCAGTACTTC CASSPLAGDQETQYF
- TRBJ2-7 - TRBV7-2 TGTGCCAGCAGCTTAGCCCTAGTAAACTTCGAGCAGTACTTC CASSLALVNFEQYF
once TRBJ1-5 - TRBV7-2 TGTGCCAGCAGCTCCCCCATAGATGGGCCCCAGCATTTT CASSSPIDGPQHF
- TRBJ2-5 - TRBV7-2 TGTGCCAGCAGCTTAGAGGCGTGGGAGACCCAGTACTTC CASSLEAWETQYF
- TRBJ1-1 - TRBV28 TGTGCCAGCAGTAAGCCTGTTAGGGGTGAAGCTTTCTTT CASSKPVRGEAFF